This T cell receptor beta chain emerged from a study of T-cell memory formation after mild COVID-19. V was clipped by 0 bases and J by 9 bases, with 18 bases between them. The CDR3 length is 15 residues. The germline CDR1 and CDR2 sequences are DFQATT and SNEGSKA (reference sequence). TCRdb re-called the 5' RACE reads through MiXCR, storing one row per CDR3 protein. Of tens of thousands of distinct CDR3 sequences listed, 13% are singletons. This clonotype has a handful of counts. The chain uses TRBV20-1 and TRBJ2-1; D remains unclear. Sample: PBMCs or a T cell subset sorted from them (not recorded which). The sequence derives from an adult woman who had mild COVID-19 (a few samples of this study predate the infection). Cell type and time point are not known. The DNA of the CDR3 is TGCAGTGCTAGAGATTTTTCTATGGGGAATTTTGAGCAGTTCTTC. Residues: CSARDFSMGNFEQFF.